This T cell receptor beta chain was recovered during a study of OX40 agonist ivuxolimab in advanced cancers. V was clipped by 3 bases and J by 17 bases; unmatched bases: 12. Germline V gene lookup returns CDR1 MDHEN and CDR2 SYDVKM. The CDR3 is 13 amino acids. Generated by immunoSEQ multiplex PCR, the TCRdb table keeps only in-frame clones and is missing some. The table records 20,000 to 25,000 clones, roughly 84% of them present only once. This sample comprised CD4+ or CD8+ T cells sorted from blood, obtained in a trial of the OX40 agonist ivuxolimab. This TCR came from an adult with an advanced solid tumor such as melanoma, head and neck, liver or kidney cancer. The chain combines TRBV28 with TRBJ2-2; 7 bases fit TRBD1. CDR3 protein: CASSLGRQGQPFF. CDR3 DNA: TGTGCCAGCAGTTTGGGACGACAGGGCCAACCATTTTTT.